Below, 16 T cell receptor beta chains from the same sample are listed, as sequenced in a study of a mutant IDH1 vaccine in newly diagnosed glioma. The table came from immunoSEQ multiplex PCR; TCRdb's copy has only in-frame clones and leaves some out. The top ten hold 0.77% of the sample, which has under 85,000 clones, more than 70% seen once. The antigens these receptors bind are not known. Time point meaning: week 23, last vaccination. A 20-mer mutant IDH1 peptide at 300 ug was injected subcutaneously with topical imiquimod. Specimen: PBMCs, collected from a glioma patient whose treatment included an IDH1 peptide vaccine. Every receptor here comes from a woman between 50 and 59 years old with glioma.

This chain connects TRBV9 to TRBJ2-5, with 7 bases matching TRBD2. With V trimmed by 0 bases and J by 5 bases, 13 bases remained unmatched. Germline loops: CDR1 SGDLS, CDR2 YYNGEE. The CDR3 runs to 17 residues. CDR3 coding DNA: TGTGCCAGCAGCGTAGACTCCAGCGGGGAGTCTCTGGAGACCCAGTACTTC. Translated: CASSVDSSGESLETQYF. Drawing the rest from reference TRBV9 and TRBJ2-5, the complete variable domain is DSGVTQTPKHLITATGQRVTLRCSPRSGDLSVYWYQQSLDQGLQFLIQYYNGEERAKGNILERFSAQQFPDLHSELNLSSLELGDSALYFCASSVDSSGESLETQYFGPGTRLLVL.

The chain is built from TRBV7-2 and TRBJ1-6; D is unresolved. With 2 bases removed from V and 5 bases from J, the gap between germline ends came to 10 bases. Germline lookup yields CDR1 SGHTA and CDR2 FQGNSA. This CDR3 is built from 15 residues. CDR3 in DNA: TGTGCCAGCAGCTTACACGCTTCCGATAATTCACCCCTCCACTTT. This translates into CASSLHASDNSPLHF. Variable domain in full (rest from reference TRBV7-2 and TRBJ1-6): GAGVSQSPSNKVTEKGKDVELRCDPISGHTALYWYRQSLGQGLEFLIYFQGNSAPDKSGLPSDRFSAERTGGSVSTLTIQRTQQEDSAVYLCASSLHASDNSPLHFGNGTRLTVT.

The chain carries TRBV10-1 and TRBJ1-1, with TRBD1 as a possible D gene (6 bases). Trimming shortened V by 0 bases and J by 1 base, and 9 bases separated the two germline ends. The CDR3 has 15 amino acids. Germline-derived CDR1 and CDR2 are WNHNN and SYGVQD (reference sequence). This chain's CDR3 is CASSESTGWNTEAFF. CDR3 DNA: TGCGCCAGCAGTGAGTCCACAGGGTGGAACACTGAAGCTTTCTTT.

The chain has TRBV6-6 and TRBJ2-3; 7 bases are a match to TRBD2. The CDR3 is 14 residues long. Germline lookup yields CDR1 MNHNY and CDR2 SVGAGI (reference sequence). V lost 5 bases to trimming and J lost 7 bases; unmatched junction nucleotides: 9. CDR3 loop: CASSAPGTTYTQYF. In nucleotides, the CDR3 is TGTGCCAGCAGTGCCCCTGGGACTACATATACGCAGTATTTT.

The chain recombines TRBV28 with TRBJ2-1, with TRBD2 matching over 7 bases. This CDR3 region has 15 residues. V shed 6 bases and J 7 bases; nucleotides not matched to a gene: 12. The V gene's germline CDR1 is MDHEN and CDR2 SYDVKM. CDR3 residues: CASSPSGAGENEQFF. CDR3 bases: TGTGCCAGCAGCCCCAGTGGGGCGGGAGAAAATGAGCAGTTCTTC. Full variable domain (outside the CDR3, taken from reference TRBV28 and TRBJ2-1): DVKVTQSSRYLVKRTGEKVFLECVQDMDHENMFWYRQDPGLGLRLIYFSYDVKMKEKGDIPEGYSVSREKKERFSLILESASTNQTSMYLCASSPSGAGENEQFFGPGTRLTVL.

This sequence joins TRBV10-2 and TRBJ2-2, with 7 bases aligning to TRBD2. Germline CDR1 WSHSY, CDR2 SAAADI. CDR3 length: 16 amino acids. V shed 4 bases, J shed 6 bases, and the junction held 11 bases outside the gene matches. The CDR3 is CASSGTRVVGAGELFF. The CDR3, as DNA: TGCGCCAGCAGTGGGACTAGGGTCGTTGGGGCCGGGGAGCTGTTTTTT.

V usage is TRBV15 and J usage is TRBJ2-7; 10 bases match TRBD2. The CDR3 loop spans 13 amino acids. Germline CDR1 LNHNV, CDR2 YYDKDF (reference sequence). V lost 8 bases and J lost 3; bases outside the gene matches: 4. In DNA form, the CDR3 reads TGTGCCACCGCGCAGCGGGAGGGCTACGAGCAGTACTTC. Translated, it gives CATAQREGYEQYF.

In nucleotides, the CDR3 is TGTGCCAGCAGTTTTGTTCCTTCCGGGACAGAGTATGGCTACACCTTC. Protein product: CASSFVPSGTEYGYTF. The rearrangement uses TRBV28 and TRBJ1-2; 7 positions match TRBD1. The V and J ends lost 3 bases and 5 bases, in that order; junction bases with no gene match: 12. This CDR3 has 16 residues. The V gene's germline CDR1 is MDHEN and CDR2 SYDVKM.

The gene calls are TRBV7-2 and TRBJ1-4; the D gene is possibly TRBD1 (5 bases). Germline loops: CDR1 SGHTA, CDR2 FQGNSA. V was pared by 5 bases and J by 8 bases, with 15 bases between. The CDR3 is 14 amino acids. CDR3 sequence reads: CASSPGRPREKLFF. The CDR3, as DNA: TGTGCCAGCAGCCCGGGACGGCCAAGGGAAAAACTGTTTTTT.

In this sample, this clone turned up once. The CDR3 protein is CASSYDTAGSYNEQFF. CDR3 nucleotide sequence: TGCGCCAGCAGCTACGACACGGCGGGCTCCTACAATGAGCAGTTCTTC. The chain employs TRBV5-1 and TRBJ2-1, with D tentatively TRBD2 (5 bases). The CDR3 runs 16 residues. CDR1 is SGHRS and CDR2 is YFSETQ in the germline V gene. V gave up 3 bases and J gave up 0 bases, with 13 bases separating them.

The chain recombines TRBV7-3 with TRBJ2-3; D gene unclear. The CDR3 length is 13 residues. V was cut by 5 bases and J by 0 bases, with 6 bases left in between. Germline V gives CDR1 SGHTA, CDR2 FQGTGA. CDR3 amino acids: CASSPPSTDTQYF. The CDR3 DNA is TGTGCCAGCAGCCCCCCCAGCACAGATACGCAGTATTTT.

The DNA of the CDR3 is TGCAGCGTTGAAGATTGGGACAGGGGTAGGGATGAGCAGTTCTTC. Encoded protein: CSVEDWDRGRDEQFF. J is TRBJ2-1 and V is TRBV29-1; 10 bases are shared with TRBD1. Germline CDR1 SQVTM, CDR2 ANQGSEA. The CDR3 sequence is 15 residues long. Trimming removed 0 bases from V and 8 bases from J; junction bases left unmatched: 7.

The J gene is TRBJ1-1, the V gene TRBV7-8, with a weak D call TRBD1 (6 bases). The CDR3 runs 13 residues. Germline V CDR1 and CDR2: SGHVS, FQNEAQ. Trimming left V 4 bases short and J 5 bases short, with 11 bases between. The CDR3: CASSWNRDTEAFF. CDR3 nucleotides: TGTGCCAGCAGCTGGAACAGGGATACTGAAGCTTTCTTT.

The CDR3 coding sequence is TGTGCCAGCAGTTTATCAGACAGTCTGAACACCGGGGAGCTGTTTTTT. Translating gives CASSLSDSLNTGELFF. V gene TRBV6-6 combines with J gene TRBJ2-2; D possibly corresponds to TRBD1 (5 bases). Germline V gene sequence: CDR1 MNHNY, CDR2 SVGAGI (reference sequence). The CDR3 is made up of 16 amino acids. With 4 bases removed from V and 1 base from J, the gap between germline ends came to 13 bases.

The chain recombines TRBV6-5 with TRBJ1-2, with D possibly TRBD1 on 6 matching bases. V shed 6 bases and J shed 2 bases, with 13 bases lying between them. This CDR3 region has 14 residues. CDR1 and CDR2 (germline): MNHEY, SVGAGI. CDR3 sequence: CASRGQGQNYGYTF. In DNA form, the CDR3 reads TGTGCCAGCAGGGGGCAGGGGCAGAACTATGGCTACACCTTC.

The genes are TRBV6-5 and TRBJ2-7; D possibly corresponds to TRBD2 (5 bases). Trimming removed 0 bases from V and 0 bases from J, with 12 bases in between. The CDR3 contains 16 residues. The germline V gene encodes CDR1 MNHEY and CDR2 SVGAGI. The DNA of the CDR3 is TGTGCCAGCAGTTACTCTCGCGAGGGAGCCTCCTACGAGCAGTACTTC. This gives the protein CASSYSREGASYEQYF.